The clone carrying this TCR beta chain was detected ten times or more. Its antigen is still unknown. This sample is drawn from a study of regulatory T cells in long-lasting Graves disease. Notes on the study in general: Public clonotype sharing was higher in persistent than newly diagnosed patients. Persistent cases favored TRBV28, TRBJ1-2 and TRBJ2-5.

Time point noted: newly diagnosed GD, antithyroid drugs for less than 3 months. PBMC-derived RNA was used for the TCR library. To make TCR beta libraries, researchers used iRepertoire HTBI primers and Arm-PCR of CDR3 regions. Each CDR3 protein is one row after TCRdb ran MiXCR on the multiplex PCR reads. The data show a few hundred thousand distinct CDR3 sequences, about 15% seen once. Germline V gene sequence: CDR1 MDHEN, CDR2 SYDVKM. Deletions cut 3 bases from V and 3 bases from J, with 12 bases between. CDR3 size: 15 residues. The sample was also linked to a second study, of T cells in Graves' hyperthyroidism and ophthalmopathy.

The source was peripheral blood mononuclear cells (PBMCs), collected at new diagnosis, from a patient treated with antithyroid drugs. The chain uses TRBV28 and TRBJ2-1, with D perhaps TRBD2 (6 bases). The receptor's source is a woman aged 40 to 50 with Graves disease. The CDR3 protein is CASSFRGTNYNEQFF. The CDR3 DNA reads TGTGCCAGCAGTTTTCGGGGGACCAACTACAATGAGCAGTTCTTC.